Shown below are 19 T cell receptor beta chains from a single sample sequenced in a study of monozygotic twins with inflammatory bowel disease. TCRdb processed the 5' RACE reads again and assigns one entry to each CDR3 protein, with no DNA. The sample totals around 410,000 distinct CDR3 sequences. The sequenced material came from blood. Every receptor here comes from a human donor with ulcerative colitis or Crohn's disease, or a healthy co-twin of an affected twin (not recorded which).

The chain links TRBV15 to TRBJ2-3. The V gene's germline CDR1 is LNHNV and CDR2 YYDKDF (reference sequence). The CDR3 is made up of 15 amino acids. CDR3: CATSRGSVSTDTQYF.

The V gene is TRBV15, the J gene TRBJ2-1. This CDR3 has 13 amino acids. Germline CDR1 and CDR2: LNHNV and YYDKDF (reference sequence). This CDR3 reads CATSREVAQEQFF.

The CDR3 here is CASSEVPGGAKNIQYF. This sequence joins TRBV6-1 and TRBJ2-4; the D gene TCRdb calls, TRBD1, cannot be checked with no DNA. CDR1 and CDR2 (germline): MNHNS, SASEGT. The CDR3 runs 16 residues.

V and J are TRBV20-1 and TRBJ1-2. Germline CDR1 and CDR2: DFQATT and SNEGSKA (reference sequence). This CDR3 has 13 residues. CDR3 sequence reads: CSGWAPRFYGYTF.

V is TRBV7-8 and J is TRBJ1-2; checking the TCRdb D call of TRBD1 is not possible without DNA. Germline CDR1 reads SGHVS; CDR2 reads FQNEAQ. This CDR3 is built from 16 residues. This chain's CDR3 is CASSPRGDQGEGGYTF.

This chain joins TRBV4-1 and TRBJ1-1; TCRdb's D gene call, TRBD1, goes unchecked for lack of DNA. This CDR3 comprises 17 residues. Germline CDR1 is MGHRA and CDR2 is YSYEKL. The CDR3 spells CASSQLTGQSMNTEAFF.

This chain joins TRBV10-3 and TRBJ2-1; TCRdb returns TRBD2, unconfirmable since there is no DNA. The germline gives CDR1 ENHRY, CDR2 SYGVKD. This CDR3 is 15 amino acids long. CDR3 in amino acids: CAISERGGRGNEQFF.

The J gene is TRBJ1-6, the V gene TRBV6-5; TCRdb gives TRBD1 as the D gene, but with no DNA this cannot be confirmed. Germline V lookup: CDR1 MNHEY, CDR2 SVGAGI. The CDR3 is 15 amino acids. CDR3 residues: CASSYTYDRVSPLHF.

The chain employs TRBV7-2 and TRBJ1-5; absent DNA, TCRdb's TRBD1 call cannot be checked. Germline CDR1 reads SGHTA; CDR2 reads FQGNSA. This CDR3 is 14 amino acids long. CDR3 region: CASSIGGFNQPQHF.

The CDR3: CSASQTSGRVGEQFF. The rearrangement links TRBV20-1 to TRBJ2-1; TCRdb selects TRBD2, and the lack of DNA leaves this call unchecked. The germline V gene encodes CDR1 DFQATT and CDR2 SNEGSKA (reference sequence). CDR3 length: 15 residues.

The chain has TRBV20-1 and TRBJ2-7; there is no DNA to check the TCRdb D call of TRBD2. The CDR3 covers 14 residues. Per the germline V gene, CDR1 is DFQATT and CDR2 is SNEGSKA (reference sequence). CDR3 residues: CSASSGGSSYEQYF.

The chain carries TRBV20-1 and TRBJ1-6; TCRdb calls TRBD1, which cannot be checked without DNA. The length of the CDR3 is 14 residues. In germline, CDR1 is DFQATT, CDR2 SNEGSKA (reference sequence). The CDR3 region is CSAREGTGSSPLHF.

The chain combines TRBV7-8 with TRBJ1-6; TCRdb lists TRBD1, though no DNA is available to test this call. The CDR3 runs 15 residues. Germline V lookup: CDR1 SGHVS, CDR2 FQNEAQ. The CDR3 spells CASSIGTGYNSPLHF. Variable domain in full (rest from reference TRBV7-8 and TRBJ1-6): GAGVSQSPRYKVAKRGQDVALRCDPISGHVSLFWYQQALGQGPEFLTYFQNEAQLDKSGLPSDRFFAERPEGSVSTLKIQRTQQEDSAVYLCASSIGTGYNSPLHFGNGTRLTVT.

The rearrangement joins TRBV2 to TRBJ1-2. In germline, CDR1 is SNHLY, CDR2 FYNNEI. This CDR3 spans 15 amino acids. The CDR3 sequence is CASVLRDPGVYGYTF.

V and J are TRBV29-1 and TRBJ2-5; the D call of TRBD1 rests on TCRdb alone, since no DNA is present to check it. The CDR3 runs 14 residues. Germline V gives CDR1 SQVTM, CDR2 ANQGSEA. Here the CDR3 reads CSVEDPGGRETQYF.

The V call is TRBV19, the J call TRBJ2-2; no DNA is available, so the TRBD2 call from TCRdb remains unchecked. This CDR3 comprises 13 residues. Germline CDR1 and CDR2: LNHDA and SQIVND (reference sequence). CDR3 region: CASSLTRDGELFF.

The chain employs TRBV20-1 and TRBJ2-1; TCRdb proposes TRBD1, but this gene call is untestable without DNA. The CDR3 consists of 13 residues. Germline V gene sequence: CDR1 DFQATT, CDR2 SNEGSKA (reference sequence). The CDR3 loop reads CSARGQEYNEQFF.

CDR3 region: CASSYDRVGSEKLFF. This chain links TRBV28 with TRBJ1-4; TCRdb gives TRBD1 as the D gene, but with no DNA this cannot be confirmed. Germline loops: CDR1 MDHEN, CDR2 SYDVKM. The CDR3 totals 15 residues.

The chain combines TRBV24-1 with TRBJ2-1; TCRdb names TRBD2, which stays unverified in the absence of DNA. Germline V gives CDR1 KGHDR, CDR2 SFDVKD. This CDR3 has 16 residues. This chain's CDR3 is CATTGGLAGAVGEQFF.